One T cell receptor beta chain is described in this entry. The target antigen is unknown. CDR3 length: 15 residues. V lost 4 bases and J lost 7, with 19 bases in between. Germline V gives CDR1 SGHTA, CDR2 FQGNSA. The repertoire was sequenced with immunoSEQ multiplex PCR; TCRdb's copy has only in-frame clones and lacks some. This sample has roughly 1,000,000 clones, with approximately 80% found just once. The data derive from a study of shared clonotypes between healthy human individuals. Study at large: Three plates each covered CD4 naive and memory; CD8 naive two, CD8 memory one.

Whole-study results and caveats: Among donors, sharing of clonotypes was expected to be affected by sequencing depth. Researchers sampled blood only, noting tissue repertoires likely differ.

Sequenced sample: memory CD4+ T cells from PBMCs. As to subset: CD45RA-negative fraction. The V call is TRBV7-2, the J call TRBJ1-1; D possibly corresponds to TRBD1 (6 bases). This TCR derives from a man between 18 and 29 years old in good health. Some clones in this sample may be carry-over from other donors' samples. CDR3 coding DNA: TGTGCCAGCAGCTCACGTAGGACAGCTACGCGTGAAGCTTTCTTT. Protein: CASSSRRTATREAFF.